This T cell receptor (beta chain) was documented in a study of T-cell memory formation after mild COVID-19. With 3 bases removed from V and 5 bases from J, the gap between germline ends came to 14 bases. This CDR3 spans 14 amino acids. CDR1 and CDR2 from the germline V gene are LNHNV and YYDKDF (reference sequence). MiXCR, run by TCRdb on the 5' RACE reads, gives a single entry per CDR3 protein. The sample includes approximately 400,000 distinct CDR3 sequences, 20% to 25% seen only once; the top ten take 7.5% to 10%. This clonotype was counted only a few times. Sequenced material: PBMCs or a T cell subset sorted from them (not recorded which). The sequence was collected from an adult woman who had mild COVID-19 (a few samples of this study predate the infection). Cell type and time point are not known. The gene calls are TRBV15 and TRBJ2-7; D is possibly TRBD1 (6 bases). Here the CDR3 reads CATSSSRGKNEQYF. The CDR3 nucleotides read TGTGCCACCAGCAGTAGCAGGGGTAAGAACGAGCAGTACTTC. The full variable domain, rest sourced from reference TRBV15 and TRBJ2-7, is DAMVIQNPRYQVTQFGKPVTLSCSQTLNHNVMYWYQQKSSQAPKLLFHYYDKDFNNEADTPDNFQSRRPNTSFCFLDIRSPGLGDTAMYLCATSSSRGKNEQYFGPGTRLTVT.